The clone carrying this TCR beta chain was picked up many times. Its antigen is not known. Trimming shortened V by 0 bases and J by 7 bases, and 21 bases separated the two germline ends. CDR1 is MNHEY and CDR2 is SVGEGT in the germline V gene. This CDR3 spans 17 amino acids. With RNA at 10%, 30% or 50%, naive CD8 libraries came from roughly 20,000 to 1,000,000 sorted cells. Making the bulk TCR libraries relied on previously described methods and listed TCR primers. One entry per CDR3 protein results from TCRdb running MiXCR on the PCR reads. The sample yields around 86,000 distinct CDR3 sequences, roughly 20% seen once. The source of the sample is a study of molecular identifiers for immune sequencing clone quantification. Overall study findings and caveats: Highly expanded clone sizes could be underestimated by identical TCR molecules sharing a barcode.

This chain connects TRBV6-2 or TRBV6-3 to TRBJ1-1; tentative D call: TRBD1 (6 bases). Source material: naive CD8+ T cells from blood, with Jurkat cell RNA spiked in. This sample's subset: FACS-sorted CD8+CD4-CCR7+CD45RA+ naive T cells. The clonotype originates from a human donor in good health. Some libraries in this study had Jurkat cell RNA spiked in. The CDR3 protein is CASSYSKSTGLVGEAFF. In DNA, the CDR3 is TGTGCCAGCAGTTACTCGAAATCGACAGGCTTGGTTGGTGAAGCTTTCTTT.